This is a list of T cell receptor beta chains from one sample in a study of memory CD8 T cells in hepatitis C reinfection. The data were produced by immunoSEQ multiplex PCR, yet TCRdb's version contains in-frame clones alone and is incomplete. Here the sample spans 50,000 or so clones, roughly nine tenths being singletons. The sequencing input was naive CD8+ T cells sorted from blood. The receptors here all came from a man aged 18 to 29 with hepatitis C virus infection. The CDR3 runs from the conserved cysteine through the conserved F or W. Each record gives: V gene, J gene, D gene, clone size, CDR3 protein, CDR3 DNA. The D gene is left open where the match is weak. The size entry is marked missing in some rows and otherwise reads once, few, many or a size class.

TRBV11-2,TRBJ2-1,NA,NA,CASSLALGNEQFF,TGTGCCAGCAGCTTAGCACTTGGCAATGAGCAGTTCTTC
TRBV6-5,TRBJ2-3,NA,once,CASSYRDITDTQYF,TGTGCCAGCAGTTACCGGGACATCACAGATACGCAGTATTTT
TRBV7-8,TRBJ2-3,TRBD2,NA,CASSLARGGPWDTQYF,TGTGCCAGCAGCTTAGCACGGGGGGGACCTTGGGATACGCAGTATTTT
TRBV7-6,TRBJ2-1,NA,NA,CASSFGAGSYNEQFF,TGTGCCAGCAGCTTCGGAGCGGGCTCCTACAATGAGCAGTTCTTC
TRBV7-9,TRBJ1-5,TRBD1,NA,CASSPTGENQPQHF,TGTGCCAGCAGCCCAACAGGGGAAAATCAGCCCCAGCATTTT
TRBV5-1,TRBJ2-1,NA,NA,CASSLEPEHNEQFF,TGCGCCAGCAGCTTGGAACCGGAGCACAATGAGCAGTTCTTC
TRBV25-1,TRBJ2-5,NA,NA,CASTEDGTWTQYF,TGTGCCAGCACGGAGGACGGTACGTGGACCCAGTACTTC
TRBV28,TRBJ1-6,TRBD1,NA,CASTRDSNSPLHF,TGTGCCAGCACCCGGGACAGTAATTCACCCCTCCACTTT
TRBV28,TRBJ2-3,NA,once,CASSPIPNTDTQYF,TGTGCCAGCAGTCCTATACCCAACACAGATACGCAGTATTTT
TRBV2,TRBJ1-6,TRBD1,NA,CASRAGQGYSPLHF,TGTGCCAGCAGGGCAGGACAGGGGTACTCACCCCTCCACTTT
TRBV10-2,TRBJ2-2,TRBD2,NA,CATSLAARGTGELFF,TGCGCCACCTCACTAGCGGCCCGGGGCACCGGGGAGCTGTTTTTT
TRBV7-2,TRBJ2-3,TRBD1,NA,CASSTPLDRGGRDTQYF,TGTGCCAGCAGCACACCCCTCGACAGGGGGGGCAGGGATACGCAGTATTTT
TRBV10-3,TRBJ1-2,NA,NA,CAITDRPPELNYGYTF,TGTGCCATCACTGACAGGCCCCCAGAGCTAAATTATGGCTACACCTTC
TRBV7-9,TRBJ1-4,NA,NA,CASTSGVDEKLFF,TGTGCCAGCACCTCCGGAGTGGATGAAAAACTGTTTTTT
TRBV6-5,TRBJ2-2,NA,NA,CASSSLMNTGELFF,TGTGCCAGCAGTTCACTCATGAACACCGGGGAGCTGTTTTTT
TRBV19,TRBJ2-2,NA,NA,CASSFGQNGELFF,TGTGCCAGTAGTTTCGGACAAAACGGGGAGCTGTTTTTT
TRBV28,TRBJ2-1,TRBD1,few,CASSPLGDSSYNEQFF,TGTGCCAGCAGTCCATTGGGGGACAGCTCCTACAATGAGCAGTTCTTC
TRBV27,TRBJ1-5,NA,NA,CASSTYGGSNQPQHF,TGTGCCAGCAGCACCTACGGGGGTAGCAATCAGCCCCAGCATTTT
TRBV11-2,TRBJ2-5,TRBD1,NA,CASSLVTGGSQETQYF,TGTGCCAGCAGCTTAGTGACAGGGGGCTCCCAAGAGACCCAGTACTTC
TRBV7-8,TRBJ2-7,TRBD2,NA,CASSLVAGPTYEQYF,TGTGCCAGCAGCTTAGTAGCGGGACCAACCTACGAGCAGTACTTC
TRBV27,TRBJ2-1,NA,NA,CASSWGLESYNEQFF,TGTGCCAGCAGTTGGGGACTCGAATCCTACAATGAGCAGTTCTTC
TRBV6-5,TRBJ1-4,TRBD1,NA,CASSYSNRGSEKLFF,TGTGCCAGCAGTTACTCGAACAGGGGGTCGGAAAAACTGTTTTTT
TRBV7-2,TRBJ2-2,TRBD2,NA,CASSFDLAGGLRELFF,TGTGCCAGCAGCTTTGATTTGGCGGGGGGGCTCAGGGAGCTGTTTTTT
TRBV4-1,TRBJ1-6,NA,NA,CASSQEVAGPSAPLHF,TGCGCCAGCAGCCAAGAGGTGGCAGGGCCAAGCGCACCCCTCCACTTT
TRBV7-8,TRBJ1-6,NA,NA,CASSALRDYYNSPLHF,TGTGCCAGCAGCGCATTACGGGACTATTATAATTCACCCCTCCACTTT
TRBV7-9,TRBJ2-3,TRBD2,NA,CASSPGVLAGTDTQYF,TGTGCCAGCAGCCCGGGTGTACTAGCGGGGACAGATACGCAGTATTTT
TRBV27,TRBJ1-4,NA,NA,CASSPGPGLGEKLFF,TGTGCCAGCAGTCCCGGGCCGGGATTGGGGGAAAAACTGTTTTTT
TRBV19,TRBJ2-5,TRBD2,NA,CASRKRGTRQETQYF,TGTGCCAGTAGGAAGCGGGGTACTCGTCAAGAGACCCAGTACTTC
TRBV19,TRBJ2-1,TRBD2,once,CASNSGTTSDEQFF,TGTGCCTCAAACTCGGGGACTACATCCGATGAGCAGTTCTTC
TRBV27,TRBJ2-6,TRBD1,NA,CASSPLGQGFSGANVLTF,TGTGCCAGCAGTCCTCTGGGACAGGGGTTCTCTGGGGCCAACGTCCTGACTTTC